This T cell receptor (beta chain) was profiled in a study of neurological immune-mediated disorders. The making of cDNA relied on 5'RACE with 10-nucleotide random UMIs. Each CDR3 protein is one row after TCRdb ran MiXCR on the 5' RACE reads. Of about 80,000 distinct CDR3 sequences detected, roughly 4.5% appear once; the ten largest clones hold over 5.5%. As for time point: longitudinal time-point 3. The germline V gene has CDR1 SGHTA and CDR2 FQGNSA. The CDR3 consists of 14 residues. Trimming pared 5 bases from V and 5 bases from J, leaving 16 bases between. This clonotype qualifies as medium-sized. Its antigen remains unknown. Study-wide results and caveats: Phylogenetic grouping put 18 of 34 multiple sclerosis patients' repertoires into one related-CDR3 cluster, a possible signature. The multiple sclerosis repertoire cluster was not associated with any clinical or MRI feature. Expanded clones shared no identical CDR3 amino acid sequences across subjects, which suggested private TCR-beta repertoires in all groups.

The sequence came from a woman between 55 and 75 years old with multiple sclerosis. The source material was PBMCs. The gene calls are TRBV7-2 and TRBJ2-7, with D possibly being TRBD2 (5 bases). Here the CDR3 DNA reads TGTGCCAGCAGCGTGACTACTGAAAACCACGAGCAGTACTTC. Translated, it gives CASSVTTENHEQYF.